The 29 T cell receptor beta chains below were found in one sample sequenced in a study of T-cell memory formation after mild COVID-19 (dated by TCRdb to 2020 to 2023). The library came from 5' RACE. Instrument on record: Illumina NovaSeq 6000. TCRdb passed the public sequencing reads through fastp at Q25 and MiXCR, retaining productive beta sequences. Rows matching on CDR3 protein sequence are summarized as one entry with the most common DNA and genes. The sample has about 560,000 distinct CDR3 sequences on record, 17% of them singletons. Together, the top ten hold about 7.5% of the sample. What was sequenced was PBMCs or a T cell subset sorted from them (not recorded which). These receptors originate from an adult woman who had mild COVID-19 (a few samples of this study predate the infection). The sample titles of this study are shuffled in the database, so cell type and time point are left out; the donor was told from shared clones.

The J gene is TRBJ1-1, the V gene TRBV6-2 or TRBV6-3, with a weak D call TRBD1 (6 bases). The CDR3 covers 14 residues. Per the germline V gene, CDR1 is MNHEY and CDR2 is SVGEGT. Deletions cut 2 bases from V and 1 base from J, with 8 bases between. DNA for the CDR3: TGTGCCAGCAGTTACCCGACAGGGAACACTGAAGCTTTCTTT. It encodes CASSYPTGNTEAFF.

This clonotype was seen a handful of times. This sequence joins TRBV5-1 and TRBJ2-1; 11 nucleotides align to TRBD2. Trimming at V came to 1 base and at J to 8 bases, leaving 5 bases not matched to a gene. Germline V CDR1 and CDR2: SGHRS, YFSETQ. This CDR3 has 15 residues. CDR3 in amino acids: CASSLSGTSGHEQFF. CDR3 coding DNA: TGCGCCAGCAGCTTGTCCGGGACTAGCGGACATGAGCAGTTCTTC.

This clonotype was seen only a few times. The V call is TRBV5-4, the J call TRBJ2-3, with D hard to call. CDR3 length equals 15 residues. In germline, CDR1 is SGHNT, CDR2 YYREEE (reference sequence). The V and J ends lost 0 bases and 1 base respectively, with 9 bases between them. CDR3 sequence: CASSLVLGGTDTQYF. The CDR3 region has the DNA TGTGCCAGCAGCTTGGTACTGGGTGGCACAGATACGCAGTATTTT.

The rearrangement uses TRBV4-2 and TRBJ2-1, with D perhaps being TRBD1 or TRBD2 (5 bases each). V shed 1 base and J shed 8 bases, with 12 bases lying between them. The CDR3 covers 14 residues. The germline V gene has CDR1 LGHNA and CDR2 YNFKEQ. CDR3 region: CASSQGGDGDEQFF. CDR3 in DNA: TGTGCCAGCAGCCAAGGAGGGGACGGCGATGAGCAGTTCTTC.

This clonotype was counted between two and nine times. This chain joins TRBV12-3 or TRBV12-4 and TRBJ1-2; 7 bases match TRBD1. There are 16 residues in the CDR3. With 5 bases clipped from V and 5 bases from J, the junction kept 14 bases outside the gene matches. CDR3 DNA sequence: TGTGCCAGCAGTCCTACCGGGACAGAGCACCGATATGGCTACACCTTC. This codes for CASSPTGTEHRYGYTF.

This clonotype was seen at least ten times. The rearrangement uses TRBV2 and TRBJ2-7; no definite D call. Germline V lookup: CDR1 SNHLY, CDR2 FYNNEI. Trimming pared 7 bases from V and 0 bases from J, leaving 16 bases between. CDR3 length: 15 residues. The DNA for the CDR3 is TGTGCCAGCACTTTTTCTGACTCCTACTCCTACGAGCAGTACTTC. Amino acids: CASTFSDSYSYEQYF.

The CDR3 sequence is CASSYSPRGGYEQYF. DNA for the CDR3: TGTGCCAGCAGTTACTCTCCCAGGGGAGGTTACGAGCAGTACTTC. J is TRBJ2-7 and V is TRBV6-2 or TRBV6-3, with D perhaps being TRBD1 or TRBD2 (6 bases each). The CDR3 is made up of 15 amino acids. V gave up 0 bases and J gave up 4 bases, with 13 bases separating them. Germline V gene data show CDR1 as MNHEY and CDR2 as SVGEGT.

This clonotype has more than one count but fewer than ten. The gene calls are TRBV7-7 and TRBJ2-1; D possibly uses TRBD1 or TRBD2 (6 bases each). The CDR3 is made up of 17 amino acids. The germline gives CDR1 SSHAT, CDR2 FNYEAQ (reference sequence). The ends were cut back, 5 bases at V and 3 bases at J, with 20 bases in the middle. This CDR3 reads CASSPDLQGGVYNEQFF. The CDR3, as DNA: TGTGCCAGCAGCCCTGACTTACAGGGAGGTGTCTACAATGAGCAGTTCTTC.

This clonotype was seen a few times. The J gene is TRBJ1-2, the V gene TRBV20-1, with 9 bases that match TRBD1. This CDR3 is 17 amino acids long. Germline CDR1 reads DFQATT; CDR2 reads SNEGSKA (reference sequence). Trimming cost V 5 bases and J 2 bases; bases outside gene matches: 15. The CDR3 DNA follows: TGCAGTGCTCTGGACAGGGGCCGGAACCGAGAGAACTATGGCTACACCTTC. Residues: CSALDRGRNRENYGYTF.

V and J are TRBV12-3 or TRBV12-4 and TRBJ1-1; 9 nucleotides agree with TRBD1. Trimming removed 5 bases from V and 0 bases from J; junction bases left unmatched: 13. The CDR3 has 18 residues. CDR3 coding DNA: TGTGCCAGCAGTGTAGGGGGACAGGGCCTAGCAATGAACACTGAAGCTTTCTTT. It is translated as CASSVGGQGLAMNTEAFF.

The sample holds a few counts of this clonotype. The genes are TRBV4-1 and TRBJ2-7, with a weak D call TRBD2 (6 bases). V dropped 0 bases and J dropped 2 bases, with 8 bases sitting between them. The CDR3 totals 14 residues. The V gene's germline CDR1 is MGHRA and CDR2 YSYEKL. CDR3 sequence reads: CASSQEIAAYEQYF. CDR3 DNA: TGCGCCAGCAGCCAAGAGATAGCGGCCTACGAGCAGTACTTC.

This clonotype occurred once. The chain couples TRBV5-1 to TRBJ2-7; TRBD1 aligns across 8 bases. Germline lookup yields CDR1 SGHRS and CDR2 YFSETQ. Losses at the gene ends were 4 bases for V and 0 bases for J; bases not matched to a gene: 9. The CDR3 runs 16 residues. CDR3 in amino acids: CASSRGDRGTSYEQYF. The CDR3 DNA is TGCGCCAGCAGCCGGGGTGACAGGGGCACCTCCTACGAGCAGTACTTC.

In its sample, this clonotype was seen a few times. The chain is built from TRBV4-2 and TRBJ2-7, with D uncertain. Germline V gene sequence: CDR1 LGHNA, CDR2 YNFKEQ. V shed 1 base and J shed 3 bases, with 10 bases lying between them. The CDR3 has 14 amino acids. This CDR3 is CASSQVGRNYEQYF. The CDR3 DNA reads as TGTGCCAGCAGCCAAGTAGGCCGGAACTACGAGCAGTACTTC.

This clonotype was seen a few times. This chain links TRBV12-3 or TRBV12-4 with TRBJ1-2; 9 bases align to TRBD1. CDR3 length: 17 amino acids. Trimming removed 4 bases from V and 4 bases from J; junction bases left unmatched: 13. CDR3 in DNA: TGTGCCAGCAGTTCAACTCACAGGGGGCGCGAATTCTATGGCTACACCTTC. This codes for CASSSTHRGREFYGYTF.

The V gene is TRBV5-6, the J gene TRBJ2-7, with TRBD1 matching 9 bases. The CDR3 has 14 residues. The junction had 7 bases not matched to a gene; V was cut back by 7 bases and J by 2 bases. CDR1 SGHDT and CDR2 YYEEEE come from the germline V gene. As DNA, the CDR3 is TGTGCCAGCGGACCGGGACAGGGACCCTACGAGCAGTACTTC. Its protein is CASGPGQGPYEQYF.

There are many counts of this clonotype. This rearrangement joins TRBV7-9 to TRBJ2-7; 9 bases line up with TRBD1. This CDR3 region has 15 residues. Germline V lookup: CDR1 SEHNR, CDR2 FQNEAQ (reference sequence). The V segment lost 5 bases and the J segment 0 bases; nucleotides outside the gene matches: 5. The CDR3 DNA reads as TGTGCCAGCAGCCCTGGACAGGGGACCTCCTACGAGCAGTACTTC. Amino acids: CASSPGQGTSYEQYF.

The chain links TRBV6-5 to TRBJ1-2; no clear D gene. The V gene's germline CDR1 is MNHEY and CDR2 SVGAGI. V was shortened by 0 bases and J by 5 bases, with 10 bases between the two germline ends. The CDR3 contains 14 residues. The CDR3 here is CASSYSERFYGYTF. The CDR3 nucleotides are TGTGCCAGCAGTTACTCTGAACGGTTTTATGGCTACACCTTC.

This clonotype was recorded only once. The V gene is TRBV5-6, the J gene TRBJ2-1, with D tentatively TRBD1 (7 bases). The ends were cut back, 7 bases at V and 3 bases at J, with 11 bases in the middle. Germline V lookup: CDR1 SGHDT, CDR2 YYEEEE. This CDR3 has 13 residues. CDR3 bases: TGTGCCAGCGGAGGGGGCCTCTACAATGAGCAGTTCTTC. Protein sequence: CASGGGLYNEQFF.

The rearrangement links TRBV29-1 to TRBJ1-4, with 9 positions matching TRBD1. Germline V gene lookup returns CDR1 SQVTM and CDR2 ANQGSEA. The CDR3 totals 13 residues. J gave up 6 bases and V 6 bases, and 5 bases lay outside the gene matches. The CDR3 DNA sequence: TGCAGCGTCCCGGGACAGGGATATGAAAAACTGTTTTTT. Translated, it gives CSVPGQGYEKLFF.

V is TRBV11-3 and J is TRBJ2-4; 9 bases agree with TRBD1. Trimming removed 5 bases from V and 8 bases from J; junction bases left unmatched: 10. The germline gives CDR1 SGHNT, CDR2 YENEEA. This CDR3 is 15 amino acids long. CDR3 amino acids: CASSPGTGFQDIQYF. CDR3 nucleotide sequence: TGTGCCAGCAGCCCCGGGACAGGGTTTCAGGACATTCAGTACTTC.

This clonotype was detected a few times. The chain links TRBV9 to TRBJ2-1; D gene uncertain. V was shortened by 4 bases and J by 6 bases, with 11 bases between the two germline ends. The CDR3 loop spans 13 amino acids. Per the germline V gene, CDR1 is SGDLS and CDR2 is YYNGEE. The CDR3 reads CASSPTPGNEQFF. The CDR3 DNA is TGTGCCAGCAGCCCGACCCCGGGCAATGAGCAGTTCTTC.

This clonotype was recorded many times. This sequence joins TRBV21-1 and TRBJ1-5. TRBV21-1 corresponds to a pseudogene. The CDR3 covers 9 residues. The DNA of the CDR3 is TGTGCCAGCAATCAGCCCCAGCATTTT. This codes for CASNQPQHF.

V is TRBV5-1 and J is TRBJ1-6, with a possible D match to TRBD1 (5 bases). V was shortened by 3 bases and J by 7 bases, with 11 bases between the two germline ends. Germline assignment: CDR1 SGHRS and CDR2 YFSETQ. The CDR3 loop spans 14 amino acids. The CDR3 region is CASSSGTVNSPLHF. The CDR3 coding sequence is TGCGCCAGCAGCTCCGGGACGGTGAATTCACCCCTCCACTTT.

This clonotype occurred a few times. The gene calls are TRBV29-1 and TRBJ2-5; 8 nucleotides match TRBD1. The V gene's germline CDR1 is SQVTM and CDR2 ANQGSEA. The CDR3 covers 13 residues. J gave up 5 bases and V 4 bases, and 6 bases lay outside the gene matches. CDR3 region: CSVGQGIGETQYF. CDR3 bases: TGCAGCGTTGGACAGGGGATCGGTGAGACCCAGTACTTC.

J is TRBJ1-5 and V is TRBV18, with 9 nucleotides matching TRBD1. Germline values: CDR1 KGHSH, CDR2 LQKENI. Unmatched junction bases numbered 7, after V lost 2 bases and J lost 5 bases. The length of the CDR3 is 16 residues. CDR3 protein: CASSPGTGIRDQPQHF. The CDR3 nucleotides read TGTGCCAGCTCACCAGGGACAGGGATCCGCGATCAGCCCCAGCATTTT. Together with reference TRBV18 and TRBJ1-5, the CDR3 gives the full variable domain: NAGVMQNPRHLVRRRGQEARLRCSPMKGHSHVYWYRQLPEEGLKFMVYLQKENIIDESGMPKERFSAEFPKEGPSILRIQQVVRGDSAAYFCASSPGTGIRDQPQHFGDGTRLSIL.

CDR3 amino acids: CASSLAAGVKNEQFF. The CDR3 DNA follows: TGTGCCAGCAGTTTAGCAGCGGGAGTCAAGAATGAGCAGTTCTTC. The chain links TRBV12-3 or TRBV12-4 to TRBJ2-1, with 8 bases that match TRBD2. The CDR3 sequence is 15 residues long. V shed 0 bases, J shed 7 bases, and the junction held 5 bases outside the gene matches.

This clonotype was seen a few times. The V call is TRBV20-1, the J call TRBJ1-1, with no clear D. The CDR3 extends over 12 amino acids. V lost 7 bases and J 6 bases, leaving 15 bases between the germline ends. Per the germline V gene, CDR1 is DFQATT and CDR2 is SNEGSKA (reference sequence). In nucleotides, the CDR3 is TGCAGTGGTGGGAGACGGGTCCCTGAAGCTTTCTTT. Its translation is CSGGRRVPEAFF.

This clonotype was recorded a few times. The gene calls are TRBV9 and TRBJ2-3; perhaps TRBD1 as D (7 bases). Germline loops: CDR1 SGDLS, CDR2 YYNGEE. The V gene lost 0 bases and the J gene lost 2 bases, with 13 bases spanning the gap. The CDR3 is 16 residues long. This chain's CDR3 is CASSVVGGGFTDTQYF. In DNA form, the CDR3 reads TGTGCCAGCAGCGTAGTAGGAGGGGGCTTCACAGATACGCAGTATTTT.

The CDR3 spells CASSLRVEGNTIYF. The CDR3 region has the DNA TGTGCCAGCAGCTTACGGGTAGAGGGAAACACCATATATTTT. This chain links TRBV7-8 with TRBJ1-3; the D is unclear. This CDR3 contains 14 residues. V lost 2 bases and J lost 4, with 9 bases in between. Per the germline V gene, CDR1 is SGHVS and CDR2 is FQNEAQ.